The 2 T cell receptor beta chains below all came from one sample that was sequenced in a study of T cell responses to AZD1222 COVID-19 vaccine. Produced via immunoSEQ multiplex PCR; TCRdb's table is partial and in-frame only. The data contain just under 90,000 clones, around 90% of them singletons. Here the sequenced sample was peripheral blood, taken on day 0 of AZD1222 vaccination. These receptors all stem from an adult in good health.

DNA for the CDR3: TGTGCCATCAGTGACAGGGTCACTGGAAACACCATATATTTT. Translation: CAISDRVTGNTIYF. V gene TRBV10-3 combines with J gene TRBJ1-3; D might be TRBD1 (5 bases). The CDR3 is 14 residues long. CDR1 is ENHRY and CDR2 is SYGVKD in the germline V gene. V dropped 3 bases and J dropped 2 bases, with 8 bases sitting between them.

Many counts were recorded for this clone. The chain has TRBV19 and TRBJ1-5, with a possible D match to TRBD1 (6 bases). Trimming took off 3 bases at V and 6 bases at J, with 12 bases between the two ends. This CDR3 contains 14 residues. Germline-derived CDR1 and CDR2 are LNHDA and SQIVND (reference sequence). The CDR3 region is CASSMRGGTQPQHF. The CDR3 DNA is TGTGCCAGTAGTATGAGGGGGGGAACTCAGCCCCAGCATTTT. The whole variable domain, filled in from reference TRBV19 and TRBJ1-5, reads DGGITQSPKYLFRKEGQNVTLSCEQNLNHDAMYWYRQDPGQGLRLIYYSQIVNDFQKGDIAEGYSVSREKKESFPLTVTSAQKNPTAFYLCASSMRGGTQPQHFGDGTRLSIL.